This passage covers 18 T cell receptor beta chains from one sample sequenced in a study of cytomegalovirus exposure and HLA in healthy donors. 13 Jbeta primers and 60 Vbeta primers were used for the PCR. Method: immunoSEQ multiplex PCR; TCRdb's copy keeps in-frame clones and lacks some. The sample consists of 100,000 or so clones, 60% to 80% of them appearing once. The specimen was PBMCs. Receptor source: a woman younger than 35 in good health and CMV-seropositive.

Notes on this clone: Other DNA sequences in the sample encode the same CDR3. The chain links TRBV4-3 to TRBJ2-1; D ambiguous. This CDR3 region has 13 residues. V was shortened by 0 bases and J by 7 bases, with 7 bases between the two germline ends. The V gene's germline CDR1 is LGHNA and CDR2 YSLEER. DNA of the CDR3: TGCGCCAGCAGCCAAGATTCCGGGAATGAGCAGTTCTTC. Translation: CASSQDSGNEQFF.

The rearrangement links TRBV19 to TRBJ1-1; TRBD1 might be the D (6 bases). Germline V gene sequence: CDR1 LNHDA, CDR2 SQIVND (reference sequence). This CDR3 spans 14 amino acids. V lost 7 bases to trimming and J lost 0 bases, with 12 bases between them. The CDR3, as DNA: TGTGCCAGTACCCAGGACAGATTGAACACTGAAGCTTTCTTT. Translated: CASTQDRLNTEAFF.

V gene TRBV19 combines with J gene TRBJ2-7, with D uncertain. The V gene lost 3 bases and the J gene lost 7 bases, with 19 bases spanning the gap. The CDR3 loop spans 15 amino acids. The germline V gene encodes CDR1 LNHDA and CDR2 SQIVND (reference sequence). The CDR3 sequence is CASSMGLLSSREQYF. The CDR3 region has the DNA TGTGCCAGTAGTATGGGTCTCCTATCATCGCGGGAGCAGTACTTC.

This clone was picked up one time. CDR3 amino acids: CASSPQGGGTEAFF. DNA of the CDR3: TGTGCCAGCAGCCCACAGGGGGGTGGGACTGAAGCTTTCTTT. The rearrangement joins TRBV7-3 to TRBJ1-1; 8 positions match TRBD1. V lost 5 bases, J lost 5 bases, and 7 bases stayed unmatched. CDR3 length: 14 residues. Germline lookup yields CDR1 SGHTA and CDR2 FQGTGA.

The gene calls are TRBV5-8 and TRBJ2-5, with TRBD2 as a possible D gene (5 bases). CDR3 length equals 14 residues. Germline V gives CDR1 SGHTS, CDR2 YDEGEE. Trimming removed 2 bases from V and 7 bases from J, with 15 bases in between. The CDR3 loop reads CASSFGGLFGTQYF. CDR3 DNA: TGTGCCAGCAGCTTCGGCGGGCTATTCGGGACCCAGTACTTC.

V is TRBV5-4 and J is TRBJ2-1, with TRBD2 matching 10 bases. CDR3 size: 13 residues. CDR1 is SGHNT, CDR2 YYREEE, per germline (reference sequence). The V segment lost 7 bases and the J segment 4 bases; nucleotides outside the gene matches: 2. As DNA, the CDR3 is TGTGCCAGCCCAGCGGGAGGGTACAATGAGCAGTTCTTC. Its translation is CASPAGGYNEQFF.

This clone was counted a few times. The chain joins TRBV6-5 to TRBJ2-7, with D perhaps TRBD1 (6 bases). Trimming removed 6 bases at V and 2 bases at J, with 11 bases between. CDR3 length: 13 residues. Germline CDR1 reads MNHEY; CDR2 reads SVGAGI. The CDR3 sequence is CASRGTTPYEQYF. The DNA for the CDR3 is TGTGCCAGCAGGGGGACAACCCCCTACGAGCAGTACTTC.

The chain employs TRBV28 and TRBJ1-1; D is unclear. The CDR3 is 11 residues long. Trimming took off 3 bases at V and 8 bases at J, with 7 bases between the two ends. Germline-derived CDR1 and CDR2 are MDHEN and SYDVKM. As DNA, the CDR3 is TGTGCCAGCAGTTTGGGGAGGGAAGCTTTCTTT. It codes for CASSLGREAFF.

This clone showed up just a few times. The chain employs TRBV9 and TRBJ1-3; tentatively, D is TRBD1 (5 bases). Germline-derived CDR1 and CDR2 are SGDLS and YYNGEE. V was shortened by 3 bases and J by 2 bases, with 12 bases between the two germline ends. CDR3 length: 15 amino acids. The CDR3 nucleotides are TGTGCCAGCAGCGCTGACCAAGGGGCTGGAAACACCATATATTTT. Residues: CASSADQGAGNTIYF.

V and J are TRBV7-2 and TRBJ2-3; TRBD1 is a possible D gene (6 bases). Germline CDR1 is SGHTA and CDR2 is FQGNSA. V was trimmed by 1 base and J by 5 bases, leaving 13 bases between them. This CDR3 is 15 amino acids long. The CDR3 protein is CASSLGGHRQDTQYF. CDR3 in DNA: TGTGCCAGCAGCTTAGGGGGACATAGGCAAGATACGCAGTATTTT.

The CDR3 region is CASSSQGVGDEQYF. CDR3 nucleotides: TGTGCCAGCAGCTCGCAGGGGGTGGGGGACGAGCAGTACTTC. This rearrangement joins TRBV5-4 to TRBJ2-7; TRBD1 agrees at 7 bases. The junction had 8 bases not matched to a gene; V was cut back by 3 bases and J by 5 bases. Looked up from germline, CDR1 is SGHNT and CDR2 is YYREEE (reference sequence). This CDR3 contains 14 residues.

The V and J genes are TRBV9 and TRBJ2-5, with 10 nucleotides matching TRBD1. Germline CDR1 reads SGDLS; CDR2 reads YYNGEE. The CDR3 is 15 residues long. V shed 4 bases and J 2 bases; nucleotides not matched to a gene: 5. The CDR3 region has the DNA TGTGCCAGCAGCCCCCGGGGACAGGGGCAAGAGACCCAGTACTTC. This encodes CASSPRGQGQETQYF.

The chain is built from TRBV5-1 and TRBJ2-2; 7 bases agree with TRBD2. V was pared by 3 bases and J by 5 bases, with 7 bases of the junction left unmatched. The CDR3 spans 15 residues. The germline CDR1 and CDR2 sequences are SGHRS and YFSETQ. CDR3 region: CASSWPGRGTGELFF. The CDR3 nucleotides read TGCGCCAGCAGCTGGCCGGGGCGGGGGACCGGGGAGCTGTTTTTT. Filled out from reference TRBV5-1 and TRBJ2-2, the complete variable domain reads KAGVTQTPRYLIKTRGQQVTLSCSPISGHRSVSWYQQTPGQGLQFLFEYFSETQRNKGNFPGRFSGRQFSNSRSEMNVSTLELGDSALYLCASSWPGRGTGELFFGEGSRLTVL.

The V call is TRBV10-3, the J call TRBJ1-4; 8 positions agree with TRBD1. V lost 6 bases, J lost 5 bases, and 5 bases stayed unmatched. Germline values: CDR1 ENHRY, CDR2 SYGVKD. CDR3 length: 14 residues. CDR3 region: CAISQGAGNEKLFF. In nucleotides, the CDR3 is TGTGCCATCAGCCAGGGGGCCGGGAATGAAAAACTGTTTTTT.

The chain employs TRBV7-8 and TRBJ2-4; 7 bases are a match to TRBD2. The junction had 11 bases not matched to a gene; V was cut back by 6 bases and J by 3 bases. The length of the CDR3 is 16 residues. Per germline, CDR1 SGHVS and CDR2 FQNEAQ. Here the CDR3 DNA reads TGTGCCAGCAGTGCTAAAGCGGGATCTGGCAAAAACATTCAGTACTTC. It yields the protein CASSAKAGSGKNIQYF. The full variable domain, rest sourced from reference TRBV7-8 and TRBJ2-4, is GAGVSQSPRYKVAKRGQDVALRCDPISGHVSLFWYQQALGQGPEFLTYFQNEAQLDKSGLPSDRFFAERPEGSVSTLKIQRTQQEDSAVYLCASSAKAGSGKNIQYFGAGTRLSVL.

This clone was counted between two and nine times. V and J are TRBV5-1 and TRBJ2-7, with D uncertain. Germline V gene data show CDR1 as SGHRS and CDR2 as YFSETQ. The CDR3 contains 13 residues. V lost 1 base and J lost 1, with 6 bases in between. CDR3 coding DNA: TGCGCCAGCAGCTTGTCACAGTCCTACGAGCAGTACTTC. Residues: CASSLSQSYEQYF.

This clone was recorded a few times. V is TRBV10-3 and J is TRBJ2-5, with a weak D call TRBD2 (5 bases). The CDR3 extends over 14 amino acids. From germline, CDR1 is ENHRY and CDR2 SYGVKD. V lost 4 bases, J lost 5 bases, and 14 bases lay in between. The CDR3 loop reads CAISGIRGGETQYF. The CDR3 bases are TGTGCCATCAGTGGAATCAGAGGAGGCGAGACCCAGTACTTC.

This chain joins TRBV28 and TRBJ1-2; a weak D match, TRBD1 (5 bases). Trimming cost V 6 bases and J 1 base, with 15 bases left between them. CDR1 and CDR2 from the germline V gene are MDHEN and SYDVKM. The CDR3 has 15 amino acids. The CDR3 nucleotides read TGTGCCAGCAGATCCTCGACAGCTAGTAACTATGGCTACACCTTC. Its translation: CASRSSTASNYGYTF.